This T cell receptor (beta chain) comes out of a study of blood T cell repertoires in COVID-19. Study information: There were acute and convalescent COVID-19 samples, and they came from the United States, Italy and Spain. Sources were T cells, B-cell-depleted T cells, or PBMCs; the material itself was cDNA or gDNA.

Per the original data handling: The authors estimated nucleated cell counts from reference gene primer amplification. Assay: immunoSEQ multiplex PCR; the TCRdb copy retains only in-frame clones and omits some. V, J and clone size were drawn from that table, and D and trimming were deduced from the DNA. This table has under 300,000 clones, roughly 87% appearing once. Germline-derived CDR1 and CDR2 are MDHEN and SYDVKM. V dropped 5 bases and J dropped 9; count of bases not matched to a gene: 6. The CDR3 consists of 13 residues. This TCR derives from a human donor in a cohort sampled during active COVID-19. Sequenced material: peripheral blood. The chain joins TRBV28 to TRBJ2-7; 11 bases align to TRBD2. This chain's CDR3 is CASSLGTSGPQYF. The CDR3 bases are TGTGCCAGCAGTCTCGGGACTAGCGGCCCGCAGTACTTC.